This T cell receptor (beta chain) derives from a study of sequential checkpoint blockade in melanoma. In germline, CDR1 is LNHDA, CDR2 SQIVND (reference sequence). Trimming stripped 5 bases from V and 7 bases from J, with 11 bases between. The CDR3 is 13 residues long. This clone appeared a single time. The treatment denotes: randomized to nivolumab then ipilimumab (arm A) or the reverse (arm B). The method was immunoSEQ multiplex PCR; TCRdb's version includes in-frame clones alone and lacks a portion of them. The table shows 20,000 to 25,000 clones, with roughly 27% occurring only once. This specimen consisted of tumor tissue (inferred from file names), obtained from a patient given nivolumab and ipilimumab in sequence. The chain couples TRBV19 to TRBJ1-4, with a possible D match to TRBD1 (6 bases). This TCR was recovered from a human donor with melanoma. CDR3 in amino acids: CASSWGAGEKLFF. The CDR3 DNA reads as TGTGCCAGTAGTTGGGGGGCTGGTGAAAAACTGTTTTTT.